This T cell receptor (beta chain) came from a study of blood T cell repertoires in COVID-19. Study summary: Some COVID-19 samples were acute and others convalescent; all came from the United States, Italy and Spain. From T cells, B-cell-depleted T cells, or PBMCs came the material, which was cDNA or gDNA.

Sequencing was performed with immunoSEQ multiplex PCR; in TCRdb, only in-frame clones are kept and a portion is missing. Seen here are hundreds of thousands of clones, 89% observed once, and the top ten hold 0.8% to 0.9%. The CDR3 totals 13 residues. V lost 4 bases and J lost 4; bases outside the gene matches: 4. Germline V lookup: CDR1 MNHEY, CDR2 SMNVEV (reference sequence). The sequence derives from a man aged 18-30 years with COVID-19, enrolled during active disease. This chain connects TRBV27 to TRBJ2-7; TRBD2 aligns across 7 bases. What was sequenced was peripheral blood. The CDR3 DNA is TGTGCCAGCAGTTGGGAGGGAGGATACGAGCAGTACTTC. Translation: CASSWEGGYEQYF.